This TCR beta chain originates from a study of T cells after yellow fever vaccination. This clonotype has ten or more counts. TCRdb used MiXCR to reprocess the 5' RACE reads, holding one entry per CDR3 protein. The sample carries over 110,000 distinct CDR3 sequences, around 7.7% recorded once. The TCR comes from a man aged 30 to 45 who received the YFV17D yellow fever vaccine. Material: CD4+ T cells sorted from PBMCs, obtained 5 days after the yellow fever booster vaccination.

The CDR3 DNA reads as TGTGCCTGGAGTGTACGATACGAGCAGTACTTC. Translating gives CAWSVRYEQYF. The chain joins TRBV30 to TRBJ2-7, with no clear D. V shed 0 bases and J shed 4 bases, with 4 bases lying between them. CDR1 is GTSNPN and CDR2 is SVGIG in the germline V gene (reference sequence). The CDR3 is 11 residues long.